This T cell receptor (beta chain) originates from a study of CD8+ T cells in alopecia areata. Across the whole study: Treated patients were given 5 to 10 mg oral tofacitinib twice daily. Study-level points and caveats: With just one nonresponder, it is still uncertain whether baseline CD8+ expansion relates to response.

The CDR3 is 16 amino acids. Looked up from germline, CDR1 is SEHNR and CDR2 is FQNEAQ (reference sequence). Between the trimmed V and J ends, which lost 7 bases and 5 bases, there was a span of 20 bases. With respect to this clone: Its antigen is as yet unknown.

As for treatment: oral pan-JAK inhibitor, 5-10 mg twice daily. In alopecia areata patients, both lesional scalp punch biopsies and peripheral blood were collected. RNA extraction was followed by reverse transcription into cDNA, which acted as the sequencing template. Measured with immunoSEQ multiplex PCR; TCRdb has only the in-frame clones, and not every one. The table records under 300,000 clones, around 64% of them present only once. The sample here was CD4+ T cells sorted from blood, taken around week 53, from a patient treated with tofacitinib. J is TRBJ2-2 and V is TRBV7-9; maybe TRBD2 (5 bases). This receptor was identified in a human donor with alopecia areata. This chain's CDR3 is CASTGSKKTGTGELFF. The CDR3 DNA is TGTGCCAGCACTGGTAGTAAAAAGACGGGGACCGGGGAGCTGTTTTTT.